The following is a T cell receptor (beta chain) sequence with its context. Method: immunoSEQ multiplex PCR; TCRdb's copy keeps in-frame clones and lacks some. The data show around 250,000 clones, 88% seen once. The record originates from a study of blood T cell repertoires in COVID-19. This sequence originates from a woman in her thirties or forties with acute COVID-19. The source material was PBMCs or T cells enriched from blood (not recorded which).

The CDR3 region is CASSLSNAGFLNTEAFF. The DNA of the CDR3 is TGTGCCAGCAGTTTATCGAATGCAGGGTTCCTGAACACTGAAGCTTTCTTT. The V and J genes are TRBV27 and TRBJ1-1, with D tentatively TRBD1 (5 bases). The CDR3 is 17 residues long. V lost 0 bases, J lost 0 bases, and 14 bases lay in between. Germline-derived CDR1 and CDR2 are MNHEY and SMNVEV (reference sequence).